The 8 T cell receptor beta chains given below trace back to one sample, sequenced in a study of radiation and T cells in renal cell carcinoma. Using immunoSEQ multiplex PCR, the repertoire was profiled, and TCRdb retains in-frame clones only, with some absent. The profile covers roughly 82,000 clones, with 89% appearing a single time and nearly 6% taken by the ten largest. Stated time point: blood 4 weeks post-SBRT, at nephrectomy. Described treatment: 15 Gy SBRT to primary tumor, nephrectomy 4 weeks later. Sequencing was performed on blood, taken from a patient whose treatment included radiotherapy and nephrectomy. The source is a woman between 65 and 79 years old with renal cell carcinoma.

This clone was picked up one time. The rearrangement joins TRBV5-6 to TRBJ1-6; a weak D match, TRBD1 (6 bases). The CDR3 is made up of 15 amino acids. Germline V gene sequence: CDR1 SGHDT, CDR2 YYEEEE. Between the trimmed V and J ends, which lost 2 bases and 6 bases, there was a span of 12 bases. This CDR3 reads CASSFAPGVNSPLHF. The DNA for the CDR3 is TGTGCCAGCAGCTTTGCGCCAGGGGTTAATTCACCCCTCCACTTT.

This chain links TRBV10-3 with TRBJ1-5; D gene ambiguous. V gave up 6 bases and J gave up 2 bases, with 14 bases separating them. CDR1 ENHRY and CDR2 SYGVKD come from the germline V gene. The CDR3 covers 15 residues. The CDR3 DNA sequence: TGTGCCATCAGCCAACGTGCGGATGGCAATCAGCCCCAGCATTTT. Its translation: CAISQRADGNQPQHF.

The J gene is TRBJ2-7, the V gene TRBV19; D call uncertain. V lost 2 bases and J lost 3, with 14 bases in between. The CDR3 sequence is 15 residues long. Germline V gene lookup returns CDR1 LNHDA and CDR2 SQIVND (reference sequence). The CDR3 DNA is TGTGCCAGTAGTATAAGCCCCAGAAGTTACTACGAGCAGTACTTC. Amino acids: CASSISPRSYYEQYF.

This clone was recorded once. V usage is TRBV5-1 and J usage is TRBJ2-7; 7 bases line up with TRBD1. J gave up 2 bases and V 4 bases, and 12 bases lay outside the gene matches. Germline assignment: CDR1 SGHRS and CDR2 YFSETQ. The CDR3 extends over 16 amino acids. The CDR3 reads CASSLYRGPPPYEQYF. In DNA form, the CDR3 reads TGCGCCAGCAGCCTGTACAGGGGACCGCCTCCCTACGAGCAGTACTTC.

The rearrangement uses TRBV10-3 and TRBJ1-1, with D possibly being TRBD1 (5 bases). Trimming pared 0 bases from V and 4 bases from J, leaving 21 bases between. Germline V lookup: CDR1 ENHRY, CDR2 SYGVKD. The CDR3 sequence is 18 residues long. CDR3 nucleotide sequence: TGTGCCATCAGTGAGTCGCCAGGGTACCCGGAACTGGTCACTGAAGCTTTCTTT. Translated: CAISESPGYPELVTEAFF.

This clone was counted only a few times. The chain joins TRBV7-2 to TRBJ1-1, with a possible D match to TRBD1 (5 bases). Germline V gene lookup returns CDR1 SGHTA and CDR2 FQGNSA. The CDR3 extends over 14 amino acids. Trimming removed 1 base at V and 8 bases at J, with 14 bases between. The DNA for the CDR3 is TGTGCCAGCAGCTTAGTGGGGTCGGGGGGAGAAGCTTTCTTT. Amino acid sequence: CASSLVGSGGEAFF.

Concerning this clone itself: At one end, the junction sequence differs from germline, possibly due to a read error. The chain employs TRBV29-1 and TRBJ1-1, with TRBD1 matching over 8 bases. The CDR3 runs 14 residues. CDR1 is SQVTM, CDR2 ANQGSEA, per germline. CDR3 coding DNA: TGCAGCGTAGAAGACAGGGGCCTTAACACTGAAGCTTTCTTT. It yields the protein CSVEDRGLNTEAFF.

The CDR3: CASSVDSGGASETQYF. The CDR3 DNA reads as TGTGCCAGCAGCGTAGACAGCGGGGGGGCGTCAGAGACCCAGTACTTC. This chain joins TRBV9 and TRBJ2-5; 10 nucleotides align to TRBD2. Germline CDR1 SGDLS, CDR2 YYNGEE. This CDR3 is 16 amino acids long. With V trimmed by 0 bases and J by 4 bases, 6 bases remained unmatched.